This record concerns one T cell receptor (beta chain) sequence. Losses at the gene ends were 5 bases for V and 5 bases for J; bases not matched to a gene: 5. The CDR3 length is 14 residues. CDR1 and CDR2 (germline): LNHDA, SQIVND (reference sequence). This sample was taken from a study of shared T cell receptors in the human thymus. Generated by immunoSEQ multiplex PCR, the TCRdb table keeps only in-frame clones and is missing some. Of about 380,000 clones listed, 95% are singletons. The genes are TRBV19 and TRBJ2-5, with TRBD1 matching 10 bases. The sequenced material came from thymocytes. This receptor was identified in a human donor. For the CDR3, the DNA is TGTGCCAGTAGTCCCGGGACAGGGGAGGAGACCCAGTACTTC. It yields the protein CASSPGTGEETQYF.